The 12 T cell receptor beta chains given below trace back to one sample, sequenced in a study of blood T cell repertoires in COVID-19. TCRdb's table, derived via immunoSEQ multiplex PCR, lists solely in-frame clones and lacks some. The top ten hold around 10% of the sample, which has about 280,000 clones, 83% seen once. Sequenced input: peripheral blood. The receptors here all came from a woman in her forties or fifties who had recovered from COVID-19.

This clone was recorded only once. The genes are TRBV7-9 and TRBJ1-1; a possible D gene is TRBD1 (5 bases). V dropped 2 bases and J dropped 5 bases, with 12 bases sitting between them. The CDR3 runs 14 residues. Germline values: CDR1 SEHNR, CDR2 FQNEAQ (reference sequence). CDR3 in amino acids: CASSLRQGTTEAFF. The CDR3 DNA reads TGTGCCAGCAGCTTACGCCAGGGTACGACTGAAGCTTTCTTT.

The rearrangement links TRBV28 to TRBJ1-5; no firm D call. In germline, CDR1 is MDHEN, CDR2 SYDVKM. There are 13 residues in the CDR3. V was clipped by 3 bases and J by 6 bases, with 9 bases between them. This chain's CDR3 is CASSFPTGQPQHF. For the CDR3, the DNA is TGTGCCAGCAGTTTCCCCACGGGTCAGCCCCAGCATTTT. Variable domain in full (rest from reference TRBV28 and TRBJ1-5): DVKVTQSSRYLVKRTGEKVFLECVQDMDHENMFWYRQDPGLGLRLIYFSYDVKMKEKGDIPEGYSVSREKKERFSLILESASTNQTSMYLCASSFPTGQPQHFGDGTRLSIL.

The chain links TRBV4-3 to TRBJ2-3; D might be TRBD2 (6 bases). The CDR3 runs to 16 residues. The germline CDR1 and CDR2 sequences are LGHNA and YSLEER. V gave up 0 bases and J gave up 2 bases, with 12 bases separating them. CDR3 region: CASSQDRGSHTDTQYF. CDR3 bases: TGCGCCAGCAGCCAAGACCGGGGGAGTCACACAGATACGCAGTATTTT.

This clone was observed a single time. The chain uses TRBV7-3 and TRBJ2-2; 9 bases agree with TRBD1. This CDR3 is 15 amino acids long. Trimming at V came to 5 bases and at J to 5 bases, leaving 6 bases not matched to a gene. The germline gives CDR1 SGHTA, CDR2 FQGTGA. The CDR3 coding sequence is TGTGCCAGCAGCATACAGGGGGCGGGGACCGGGGAGCTGTTTTTT. This encodes CASSIQGAGTGELFF.

The chain's CDR3 is CASSFGGREGAFF. CDR3 coding DNA: TGTGCCAGCAGTTTTGGGGGCAGGGAGGGAGCTTTCTTT. The rearrangement joins TRBV28 to TRBJ1-1, with TRBD1 as a possible D gene (6 bases). The CDR3 is 13 residues long. CDR1 and CDR2 (germline): MDHEN, SYDVKM. Between the trimmed V and J ends, which lost 3 bases and 10 bases, there was a span of 15 bases.

This chain links TRBV6-1 with TRBJ2-2; D is ambiguous. The germline V gene encodes CDR1 MNHNS and CDR2 SASEGT. CDR3 length: 15 residues. The V gene lost 2 bases and the J gene lost 1 base, with 8 bases spanning the gap. CDR3 region: CASSESGWNTGELFF. The CDR3, as DNA: TGTGCCAGCAGTGAAAGTGGCTGGAACACCGGGGAGCTGTTTTTT.

Only one count was recorded for this clone. V is TRBV2 and J is TRBJ1-1; a possible D gene is TRBD1 (6 bases). This CDR3 has 14 amino acids. Germline V gene lookup returns CDR1 SNHLY and CDR2 FYNNEI. V shed 7 bases and J shed 4 bases, with 16 bases lying between them. The CDR3 bases are TGTGCCAGCACCCTCCAAGGGGGGGGCACTGAAGCTTTCTTT. Translated, it gives CASTLQGGGTEAFF.

The V gene is TRBV28, the J gene TRBJ1-2; no firm D call. V was cut by 3 bases and J by 3 bases, with 8 bases left in between. Germline V gives CDR1 MDHEN, CDR2 SYDVKM. The CDR3 length is 13 residues. CDR3 DNA sequence: TGTGCCAGCAGTTTGCCGGGATACTATGGCTACACCTTC. Encoded protein: CASSLPGYYGYTF.

CDR3: CASSQGTSGYKNEQFF. Written as DNA, the CDR3 is TGCGCCAGCAGCCAGGGGACTAGCGGCTATAAGAATGAGCAGTTCTTC. J is TRBJ2-1 and V is TRBV4-3, with TRBD2 matching over 11 bases. The junction had 8 bases not matched to a gene; V was cut back by 3 bases and J by 7 bases. Germline assignment: CDR1 LGHNA and CDR2 YSLEER. This CDR3 region has 16 residues.

The chain recombines TRBV7-3 with TRBJ2-2, with 8 nucleotides matching TRBD2. CDR3 length: 14 amino acids. Unmatched junction bases numbered 5, after V lost 8 bases and J lost 3 bases. Germline V CDR1 and CDR2: SGHTA, FQGTGA. The CDR3 coding sequence is TGTGCCAGCCGGCAAGCGGGAGACACCGGGGAGCTGTTTTTT. Its protein is CASRQAGDTGELFF.

In DNA form, the CDR3 reads TGTGCCAGCAGCCCCGGACAGGTCTATTCCATAGCCAAAAACATTCAGTACTTC. Translated, it gives CASSPGQVYSIAKNIQYF. The gene calls are TRBV7-2 and TRBJ2-4, with 7 bases fitting TRBD1. Germline V gives CDR1 SGHTA, CDR2 FQGNSA. The CDR3 is 18 residues long. V was clipped by 5 bases and J by 0 bases; unmatched bases: 13.

This chain's CDR3 is CASSPSQVNYGYTF. CDR3 sequence (DNA): TGTGCCAGCTCACCATCACAGGTTAACTATGGCTACACCTTC. The chain employs TRBV18 and TRBJ1-2; possibly TRBD1 for D (5 bases). The V gene lost 2 bases and the J gene lost 1 base, with 8 bases spanning the gap. The CDR3 covers 14 residues. Germline V gene sequence: CDR1 KGHSH, CDR2 LQKENI. The entire variable domain, with the rest obtained from reference TRBV18 and TRBJ1-2, is as follows: NAGVMQNPRHLVRRRGQEARLRCSPMKGHSHVYWYRQLPEEGLKFMVYLQKENIIDESGMPKERFSAEFPKEGPSILRIQQVVRGDSAAYFCASSPSQVNYGYTFGSGTRLTVV.